The 15 T cell receptor beta chains below all came from one sample that was sequenced in a study of T cell repertoires in aging, cancer and after chemotherapy. Multiplex touch-down PCR with TRB-A/B primers amplified rearranged V-D-J TRB sequences. TCRdb analysed the multiplex PCR reads with MiXCR anew, one entry per CDR3 protein. The table has about 10,000 distinct CDR3 sequences, under 35% seen once. The template was genomic DNA from peripheral blood, not RNA. Sample: blood. The source is a human donor in good health.

The chain links TRBV5-6 to TRBJ1-2; no reliable D call. This CDR3 has 13 amino acids. The V end lost 0 bases, the J end lost 8 bases, and 11 bases lay between the germline ends. Germline V CDR1 and CDR2: SGHDT, YYEEEE. The CDR3, as DNA: TGTGCCAGCAGCTTGGATCGGACTGGAGGCTACACCTTC. It specifies CASSLDRTGGYTF.

The gene calls are TRBV6-5 and TRBJ1-5, with a weak D call TRBD1 (5 bases). Between the trimmed V and J ends, which lost 7 bases and 6 bases, there was a span of 13 bases. From germline, CDR1 is MNHEY and CDR2 SVGAGI. The CDR3 loop spans 13 amino acids. The CDR3 sequence is CASTGRASQPQHF. CDR3 coding DNA: TGTGCCAGCACGGGGCGGGCAAGTCAGCCCCAGCATTTT.

The chain employs TRBV15 and TRBJ1-1; possibly TRBD1 for D (5 bases). The V end was cut by 3 bases, the J end by 0 bases, with 11 bases between. This CDR3 is built from 15 residues. CDR1 is LNHNV, CDR2 YYDKDF, per germline (reference sequence). This CDR3 reads CATSRGTTMNTEAFF. Here the CDR3 DNA reads TGTGCCACCAGCAGGGGGACGACCATGAACACTGAAGCTTTCTTT.

This clonotype was counted between two and nine times. J is TRBJ1-1 and V is TRBV6-2 or TRBV6-3; no definite D call. CDR3 length equals 13 residues. Germline V gene sequence: CDR1 MNHEY, CDR2 SVGEGT. V was clipped by 4 bases and J by 4 bases, with 10 bases between them. CDR3: CASSSGFITEAFF. The CDR3, as DNA: TGTGCCAGCAGTTCCGGCTTTATCACTGAAGCTTTCTTT.

This chain links TRBV10-3 with TRBJ1-5; D is undetermined. V was clipped by 7 bases and J by 0 bases, with 10 bases between them. The CDR3 is 14 amino acids. Germline CDR1 reads ENHRY; CDR2 reads SYGVKD. CDR3 sequence (DNA): TGTGCCATCAACACCGGGGATAGCAATCAGCCCCAGCATTTT. This codes for CAINTGDSNQPQHF.

This CDR3 is CSARDGRLGTGELFF. The CDR3 DNA reads as TGCAGTGCTAGAGATGGGCGGCTCGGCACCGGGGAGCTGTTTTTT. The chain couples TRBV20-1 to TRBJ2-2; D is ambiguous. The CDR3 is 15 amino acids. V was trimmed by 0 bases and J by 4 bases, leaving 12 bases between them. CDR1 and CDR2 from the germline V gene are DFQATT and SNEGSKA (reference sequence).

This clonotype was seen a handful of times. V and J are TRBV12-3 or TRBV12-4 and TRBJ2-5; D possibly corresponds to TRBD1 (6 bases). The CDR3 covers 13 residues. Trimming removed 5 bases from V and 2 bases from J, with 9 bases in between. CDR3 loop: CASSRGQQETQYF. In DNA, the CDR3 is TGTGCCAGCAGTCGCGGACAGCAAGAGACCCAGTACTTC.

This CDR3 reads CASSYGWVEQYF. The DNA for the CDR3 is TGTGCCAGCAGTTACGGCTGGGTGGAGCAGTACTTC. The chain uses TRBV6-2 or TRBV6-3 and TRBJ2-7; D unclear. Germline V CDR1 and CDR2: MNHEY, SVGEGT. The CDR3 has 12 amino acids. Trimming pared 2 bases from V and 7 bases from J, leaving 9 bases between.

The chain joins TRBV6-5 to TRBJ2-7; D is perhaps TRBD1 (6 bases). Deletions cut 10 bases from V and 2 bases from J, with 15 bases between. CDR3 size: 13 residues. Germline assignment: CDR1 MNHEY and CDR2 SVGAGI. The CDR3 loop is CATSQQGPYEQYV. The CDR3 DNA reads TGTGCCACCTCCCAACAGGGTCCCTACGAGCAGTACGTC.

This chain's CDR3 is CASGPSGPTRGYTF. CDR3 DNA sequence: TGCGCCAGCGGCCCGTCAGGACCGACACGCGGCTACACCTTC. The chain joins TRBV10-1 to TRBJ1-2; D unclear. This CDR3 is built from 14 residues. Trimming pared 8 bases from V and 8 bases from J, leaving 21 bases between. CDR1 and CDR2 (germline): WNHNN, SYGVQD (reference sequence).

This clonotype was observed a few times. V usage is TRBV5-6 and J usage is TRBJ1-4, with TRBD1 matching over 9 bases. Germline CDR1 SGHDT, CDR2 YYEEEE. The CDR3 contains 15 residues. The V segment lost 2 bases and the J segment 7 bases; nucleotides outside the gene matches: 6. This CDR3 reads CASSFYGTGTEKLFF. The CDR3 DNA is TGTGCCAGCAGCTTCTACGGGACAGGGACTGAAAAACTGTTTTTT.

The table lists this clonotype with a few counts. This chain connects TRBV12-3 or TRBV12-4 to TRBJ1-2; tentatively, D is TRBD1 (5 bases). Trimming stripped 6 bases from V and 2 bases from J, with 10 bases between. CDR3 length equals 13 residues. The CDR3 bases are TGTGCCAGCAGCCCGTCAGGGAACTATGGCTACACCTTC. Its translation is CASSPSGNYGYTF.

This rearrangement joins TRBV6-1 to TRBJ2-3, with D possibly TRBD1 on 5 matching bases. Germline V CDR1 and CDR2: MNHNS, SASEGT. The CDR3 has 17 amino acids. V gave up 0 bases and J gave up 0 bases, with 13 bases separating them. CDR3 in DNA: TGTGCCAGCAGTGAAGCAGGGTGGGGCTTTAGCACAGATACGCAGTATTTT. Translated: CASSEAGWGFSTDTQYF.

The chain recombines TRBV12-3 or TRBV12-4 with TRBJ1-5, with no clear D. The CDR3 extends over 13 amino acids. V shed 1 base and J shed 4 bases, with 5 bases lying between them. The CDR3 protein is CASSLELNQPQHF. CDR3 coding DNA: TGTGCCAGCAGTTTAGAATTGAATCAGCCCCAGCATTTT.

This sequence joins TRBV12-3 or TRBV12-4 and TRBJ1-1, with unresolved D. V lost 2 bases to trimming and J lost 1 base, with 5 bases between them. The CDR3 contains 13 residues. DNA of the CDR3: TGTGCCAGCAGTTTAACAGAGAACACTGAAGCTTTCTTT. It specifies CASSLTENTEAFF.